Here is one TCR beta chain with its context. Its antigen is not identified. This entry belongs to a study of human T cells and chemical hapten exposure. Whole-study context: Readings were taken at 6 days from patch tests that had applied 0.01% DPC to the upper back.

Germline V gives CDR1 SGDLS, CDR2 YYNGEE. The CDR3 covers 14 residues. V gave up 4 bases and J gave up 6 bases; unmatched junction bases: 5. As to time point: patch test 3, about 24 weeks after DPC sensitization. As for treatment: therapeutic diphenylcyclopropenone sensitization with weekly scalp DPC. It was the library that attached unique molecular identifiers to individual cDNA molecules. Using its own MiXCR run on the RACE reads, TCRdb lists one record per CDR3 protein. The repertoire holds 62,000 or so distinct CDR3 sequences, approximately 9.9% seen once, with about 2% in the top ten. Broader study findings: Controls had significantly fewer large CDR3 similarity clusters than were formed by expanded TCRs.

The V gene is TRBV9, the J gene TRBJ1-5; 9 nucleotides align to TRBD1. The sample in question was whole blood, obtained in connection with sensitization to the hapten diphenylcyclopropenone (DPC). This clonotype originated in a woman in her thirties with alopecia areata. Some clones in this sample may be carry-over from other donors' samples. DNA for the CDR3: TGTGCCAGCAGCCCAGAGGACAGGGGTCAGCCCCAGCATTTT. Translation gives CASSPEDRGQPQHF.